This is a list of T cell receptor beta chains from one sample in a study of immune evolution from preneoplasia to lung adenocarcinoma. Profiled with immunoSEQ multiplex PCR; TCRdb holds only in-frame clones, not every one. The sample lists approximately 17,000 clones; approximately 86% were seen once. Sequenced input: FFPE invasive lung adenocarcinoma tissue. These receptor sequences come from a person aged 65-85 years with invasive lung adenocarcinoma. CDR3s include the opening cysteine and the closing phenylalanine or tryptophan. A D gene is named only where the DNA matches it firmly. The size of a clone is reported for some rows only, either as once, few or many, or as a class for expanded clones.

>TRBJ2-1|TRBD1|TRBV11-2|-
TGTGCCAGCAGCTTAGAGGGACAGCTCTACAATGAGCAGTTCTTC
CASSLEGQLYNEQFF
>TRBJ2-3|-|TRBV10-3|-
TGTGCCATCAAGCCGGACACAGATACGCAGTATTTT
CAIKPDTDTQYF
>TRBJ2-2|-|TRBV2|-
TGTGCCACTGCACGGGGAAGTGCCGGGGAGCTGTTTTTT
CATARGSAGELFF
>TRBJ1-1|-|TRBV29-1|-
TGCAGCGTTGTCCCGGGACCCGGGGACACTGAAGCTTTCTTT
CSVVPGPGDTEAFF
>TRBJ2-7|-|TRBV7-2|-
TGTGCCAGCAGCCCCGAGACAGGTTTCTCCTACGAGCAGTACTTC
CASSPETGFSYEQYF
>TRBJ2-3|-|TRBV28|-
TGTGCCAGCAGCCCACGCACAGATACGCAGTATTTT
CASSPRTDTQYF
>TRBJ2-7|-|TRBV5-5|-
TGTGCCAGCAGCTTGTTTTCCGTCACCTACGAGCAGTACTTC
CASSLFSVTYEQYF
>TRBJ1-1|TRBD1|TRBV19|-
TGTGCCAGTAGTACTGACAGGGCGTCCACTGAAGCTTTCTTT
CASSTDRASTEAFF
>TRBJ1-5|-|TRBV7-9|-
TGTGCCAGCAGCCTAGCGACGAGCAATCAGCCCCAGCATTTT
CASSLATSNQPQHF
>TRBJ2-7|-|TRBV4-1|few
TGCGCCAGCAGCCTTCAACGGGGTTTAAACTACGAGCAGTACTTC
CASSLQRGLNYEQYF
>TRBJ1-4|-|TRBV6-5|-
TGTGCCAGCAGTTACTCCCGGGACAATGAAAAACTGTTTTTT
CASSYSRDNEKLFF
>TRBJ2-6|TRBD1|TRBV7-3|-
TGTGCCAGCAGCTCGACAGGGATATCGTTTTCTGGGGCCAACGTCCTGACTTTC
CASSSTGISFSGANVLTF
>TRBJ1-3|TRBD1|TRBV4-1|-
TGCGCCAGCAGCCACGGACAGGGGGGTAGGAACACCATATATTTT
CASSHGQGGRNTIYF
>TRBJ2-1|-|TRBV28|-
TGTGCCAGCAGTTTACCACCCACTAGGGAGCAGTTCTTC
CASSLPPTREQFF
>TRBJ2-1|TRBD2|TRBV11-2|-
TGTGCCAGCAGCCCCCGGACTAGCGCCTACAATGAGCAGTTCTTC
CASSPRTSAYNEQFF
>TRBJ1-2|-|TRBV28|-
TGTGCCAGCAGTTTGCCAGGGGATGGCTACACCTTC
CASSLPGDGYTF
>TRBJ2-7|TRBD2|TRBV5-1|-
TGCGCCAGCAGCTTGGAAAACGGGAGGGGGATTAAGCAGTACTTC
CASSLENGRGIKQYF
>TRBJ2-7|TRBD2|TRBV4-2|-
TGTGCCAGCAGCCATCTTCAGACTAGCGAGTTTGGCGAGCAGTACTTC
CASSHLQTSEFGEQYF
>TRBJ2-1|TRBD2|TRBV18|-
TGTGCCAGCTCACCACTCTCTAGCGGGGGTGGATACAATGAGCAGTTCTTC
CASSPLSSGGGYNEQFF